This TCR beta chain was retrieved from a study of monozygotic twins with inflammatory bowel disease. Overall study results and limits: No distinction between different T cell subtypes was possible.

Note on this clonotype: The antigen remains undetermined.

No DNA is given; TCRdb re-called the 5' RACE reads and lists each CDR3 protein once. The sample table includes more than 350,000 distinct CDR3 sequences. Germline V gene sequence: CDR1 SGHRS, CDR2 YFSETQ. There are 15 residues in the CDR3. Blood was drawn once per donor, and each sample measured around 2.6 ml. What was sequenced was blood. The clonotype originates from a human donor with ulcerative colitis or Crohn's disease, or a healthy co-twin of an affected twin (not recorded which). The chain recombines TRBV5-1 with TRBJ1-1; TCRdb calls TRBD1, which cannot be checked without DNA. The CDR3 region is CASRGGQGMNTEAFF. Using reference TRBV5-1 and TRBJ1-1 for the parts outside the CDR3, the full variable domain is KAGVTQTPRYLIKTRGQQVTLSCSPISGHRSVSWYQQTPGQGLQFLFEYFSETQRNKGNFPGRFSGRQFSNSRSEMNVSTLELGDSALYLCASRGGQGMNTEAFFGQGTRLTVV.